Sequencing of this TCR beta chain was carried out in a study of blood T cell repertoires in COVID-19. Study-level information: Collection of acute and convalescent COVID-19 samples took place in the United States, Italy and Spain. In each case, the material was cDNA or gDNA derived from T cells, B-cell-depleted T cells, or PBMCs.

Germline V gives CDR1 SQVTM, CDR2 ANQGSEA. The CDR3 contains 10 residues. V was trimmed by 0 bases and J by 13 bases, leaving 6 bases between them. Original analysis: Counts of nucleated cells, estimated from reference gene primer amplification, were obtained. The repertoire was sequenced with immunoSEQ multiplex PCR; TCRdb's copy has only in-frame clones and lacks some. That table is the source of V, J and clone size, and D and trimming were worked out from the DNA. This table has over 150,000 clones, approximately 83% appearing once. The sample consisted of peripheral blood. This receptor was taken from a woman aged 80 or over with acute or convalescent COVID-19. The V call is TRBV29-1, the J call TRBJ1-4; D is perhaps TRBD1 (5 bases). CDR3 residues: CSVEEGGLFF. In DNA, the CDR3 is TGCAGCGTTGAAGAGGGGGGACTGTTTTTT.